The clone carrying this TCR beta chain was counted a single time. The naive CD8 fraction comprised CD45RO-negative cells positively selected for CCR7 and excluded terminally differentiated effector memory CD45RA+ cells. These data originate in a study of shared clonotypes between healthy human individuals. This CDR3 has 16 amino acids. Per germline, CDR1 MNHNY and CDR2 SVGAGI (reference sequence). Unmatched junction bases numbered 6, after V lost 4 bases and J lost 4 bases. Clones were sequenced by immunoSEQ multiplex PCR, and TCRdb holds only the in-frame ones, with some missing. This table holds over 800,000 clones, 85% to 95% found once.

This chain connects TRBV6-6 to TRBJ2-1; TRBD2 aligns across 11 bases. The receptor was isolated from a man aged 25-45 years in good health. The sequenced sample consisted of naive CD8+ T cells sorted from blood. CDR3 sequence: CASSFTGTSGYNEQFF. CDR3 nucleotides: TGTGCCAGCAGTTTTACCGGGACTAGCGGATACAATGAGCAGTTCTTC.